A selection of T cell receptor beta chains follows, all from one sample in a study of blood T cell repertoires in COVID-19. TCRdb keeps only in-frame clones here, not all; method: immunoSEQ multiplex PCR. The data contain roughly 250,000 clones, about 88% of them seen just once; the ten biggest clones take up 2.5% to 3%. Sequencing used PBMCs or T cells enriched from blood (not recorded which). The receptors come from a woman aged 45-65 years who had recovered from COVID-19. CDR3s include the opening cysteine and the closing phenylalanine or tryptophan. Each record gives: V gene, clone size, D gene, J gene, CDR3 DNA, CDR3 protein. D genes are given only for firm matches. Expanded clones get a size class; other rows say once, few or many, or leave the size out.

>TRBV2|.|.|TRBJ1-2
TGTGCCAGCGCGAGACAGGTTCCATCGGGCTACACCTTC
CASARQVPSGYTF
>TRBV28|few|.|TRBJ1-2
TGTGCCAGCAGGCAGGGACACCTCCCTGGCTACACCTTC
CASRQGHLPGYTF
>TRBV5-4|.|.|TRBJ1-1
TGTGCCAGCAGCTTGACCGTTGGGAGACCGCCTGAAGCTTTCTTT
CASSLTVGRPPEAFF
>TRBV28|.|.|TRBJ2-6
TGTGCCAGCCGTAATGGGGCCAACGTCCTGACTTTC
CASRNGANVLTF
>TRBV24-1|.|.|TRBJ2-7
TGTGCCACCAGTGGCGGGGCGTCCTACGAGCAGTACTTC
CATSGGASYEQYF
>TRBV18|.|.|TRBJ1-1
TGTGCCAGCTCACCGGGACAAACCAGGAACACTGAAGCTTTCTTT
CASSPGQTRNTEAFF
>TRBV28|.|.|TRBJ1-1
TGTGCCAGCAGTTTATCCACACCGAACACTGAAGCTTTCTTT
CASSLSTPNTEAFF
>TRBV28|.|TRBD1|TRBJ1-5
TGTGCCAGCGGATTAACCGGGACAGGGATTCAGCCCCAGCATTTT
CASGLTGTGIQPQHF
>TRBV12-3/TRBV12-4|.|TRBD1|TRBJ2-1
TGTGCCAGCAGCCCAGCCGGACAGGGAGGGTTCTTC
CASSPAGQGGFF
>TRBV30|few|.|TRBJ2-7
TGTGCCTGGAGTGACAGTTACGAGCAGTACTTC
CAWSDSYEQYF
>TRBV28|.|TRBD2|TRBJ2-1
TGTGCCAGCTGGGGAGCTAGCGGGTACAATGAGCAGTTCTTC
CASWGASGYNEQFF
>TRBV20-1|.|TRBD2|TRBJ2-7
TGCAGTGCTAGTCCGCGACTAGCGGTCGCAGAGCAGTACTTC
CSASPRLAVAEQYF
>TRBV4-2|few|.|TRBJ2-2
TGTGCCAGCAGCCCAGGCACCGGGGAGCTGTTTTTT
CASSPGTGELFF
>TRBV9|.|TRBD1|TRBJ2-1
TGTGCCAGCAGCCCGCGACAGGGGGTCAACAATGAGCAGTTCTTC
CASSPRQGVNNEQFF
>TRBV14|.|TRBD2|TRBJ2-1
TGTGCCAGCAGCCGAACGCGGGTAGCGGGAAGTCCCTACAATGAGCAGTTCTTC
CASSRTRVAGSPYNEQFF
>TRBV18|.|.|TRBJ2-5
TGTGCCAGCTCACCACTCAGGGGTCAAGAGACCCAGTACTTC
CASSPLRGQETQYF
>TRBV5-1|.|.|TRBJ1-6
TGCGCCAGCAGCTTGGCTCAGGGCGCCTATAATTCACCCCTCCACTTT
CASSLAQGAYNSPLHF
>TRBV7-3|.|TRBD2|TRBJ2-3
TGTGCCAGCAGCTTAAGACGCGGGAGGACCACAGATACGCAGTATTTT
CASSLRRGRTTDTQYF
>TRBV11-1|.|.|TRBJ2-3
TGTGCCAGCACCCTAAGGGGGAGCACAGATACGCAGTATTTT
CASTLRGSTDTQYF
>TRBV11-2|.|.|TRBJ1-3
TGTGCCAGCAGCCCCGGGTTAAGGGGACTTGGAAACACCATATATTTT
CASSPGLRGLGNTIYF
>TRBV6-1|.|TRBD2|TRBJ2-5
TGTGCCAGCAGTGAAAGGGGCGGGAGGGCCAGGGAGACCCAGTACTTC
CASSERGGRARETQYF
>TRBV2|.|TRBD2|TRBJ2-1
TGTGCCAGCAGTGGAGGGGGACTAGCGGGAGGCGGCGACAATGAGCAGTTCTTC
CASSGGGLAGGGDNEQFF
>TRBV2|.|TRBD2|TRBJ2-1
TGTGCCAGCAGTGCGCTCATAGCGGGAGGGAGTGAGCAGTTCTTC
CASSALIAGGSEQFF
>TRBV9|.|TRBD2|TRBJ2-5
TGTGCCAGCAGCAAGGCGGGAGTGGAGACCCAGTACTTC
CASSKAGVETQYF
>TRBV4-3|once|TRBD1|TRBJ2-5
TGCGCCAGCAGCCAAGATTATTCTAAGGGGACAGAAGAGACCCAGTACTTC
CASSQDYSKGTEETQYF
>TRBV24-1|once|.|TRBJ2-3
TGTGCCACCAGTGAACAAACAGGGAGGGCGGCAGATACGCAGTATTTT
CATSEQTGRAADTQYF
>TRBV28|.|TRBD1|TRBJ1-1
TGTGCCAGCAAACTCTCCGGGACAGGGTCATACACTGAAGCTTTCTTT
CASKLSGTGSYTEAFF
>TRBV30|.|.|TRBJ1-2
TGTGCGGGGCATAGGAGAGGAATAGTCTATGGCTACACCTTC
CAGHRRGIVYGYTF
>TRBV5-6|.|.|TRBJ1-6
TGTGCCAGCAGCTTACTACCGGCCGCGAGCTCCTATAATTCACCCCTCCACTTT
CASSLLPAASSYNSPLHF
>TRBV5-6|once|.|TRBJ2-7
TGTGCCAGCAGCTTGTCGCAGGAACCCTACGAGCAGTACTTC
CASSLSQEPYEQYF
>TRBV7-8|few|.|TRBJ1-6
TGTGCCAGCACCAAAGAACAGGATAATTCACCCCTCCACTTT
CASTKEQDNSPLHF
>TRBV18|.|TRBD1|TRBJ2-7
TGTGCCAGCTCATCGGGACAGGTCTACGAGCAGTACTTC
CASSSGQVYEQYF
>TRBV27|.|.|TRBJ2-1
TGTGCCAGCAGTATCGGGACTCATGGTGAGCAGTTCTTC
CASSIGTHGEQFF
>TRBV7-2|.|TRBD1|TRBJ1-2
TGTGCCAGCAGCCCGGTAGGAGGGGGCGCGAAGGGCTACACCTTC
CASSPVGGGAKGYTF
>TRBV24-1|.|TRBD2|TRBJ2-1
TGTGCCACCAGTGACCGGGGACTAGCGGGATATGAGCAGTTCTTC
CATSDRGLAGYEQFF
>TRBV2|.|TRBD1|TRBJ2-7
TGTGCCAGCAGATCGGGACAGGGGGTCGCCTACGAGCAGTACTTC
CASRSGQGVAYEQYF
>TRBV27|.|TRBD2|TRBJ2-2
TGTGCCAGCAGTTTCCTTCTGCTAGCGGACTCGACCGGGGAGCTGTTTTTT
CASSFLLLADSTGELFF
>TRBV27|.|.|TRBJ2-2
TGTGCCAGCAGTTTTGGACCCGGGGCCGGGGAGCTGTTTTTT
CASSFGPGAGELFF
>TRBV11-3|.|.|TRBJ1-3
TGTGCCAGCAGCCGCGGTGGCAGCTCTGGAAACACCATATATTTT
CASSRGGSSGNTIYF
>TRBV18|.|TRBD2|TRBJ2-1
TGTGCCAGCTCACCACCTGCACTAGCGGGCAATGAGCAGTTCTTC
CASSPPALAGNEQFF
>TRBV5-1|.|TRBD1|TRBJ2-3
TGCGCCAGCAGCTTGGTTCAGGGGGTCACAGATACGCAGTATTTT
CASSLVQGVTDTQYF
>TRBV2|.|.|TRBJ2-7
TGTGCCAGCAGGTACACCCCCCCCAGCGAGCAGTACTTC
CASRYTPPSEQYF
>TRBV9|.|TRBD2|TRBJ2-3
TGTGCCAGCAGCGTAGTTCTAGCGGGCCCTAGGCATATATGTAATGGTACGCAGTATTTT
CASSVVLAGPRHICNGTQYF
>TRBV2|.|TRBD1|TRBJ2-2
TGTGCCAGCAGGCCCGGGACAGTTAACACCGGGGAGCTGTTTTTT
CASRPGTVNTGELFF
>TRBV28|.|TRBD2|TRBJ2-1
TGTGCCAGCAGACGAAACGGACTAGCGGTCTACAATGAGCAGTTCTTC
CASRRNGLAVYNEQFF
>TRBV19|.|.|TRBJ1-4
TGTGCCAGTAGTAGACAGGCTTATAATGAAAAACTGTTTTTT
CASSRQAYNEKLFF
>TRBV5-3|.|TRBD1|TRBJ1-4
TGTGCCAGAAGTAAGCAAGGGACAGGGACTGAAAAACTGTTTTTT
CARSKQGTGTEKLFF
>TRBV14|once|.|TRBJ1-1
TGTGCCAGCAGCCAATCTCCAGGGGCTTGGAACACTGAAGCTTTCTTT
CASSQSPGAWNTEAFF
>TRBV28|.|.|TRBJ2-7
TGTGCCAGCACCCCAGGCCAGATCTCCTACGAGCAGTACTTC
CASTPGQISYEQYF
>TRBV7-2|.|TRBD2|TRBJ2-7
TGTGCCAGCAGTTCTCGGGCGGGAGACGAGCAGTACTTC
CASSSRAGDEQYF
>TRBV6-2/TRBV6-3|.|TRBD1|TRBJ1-2
TGTGCCAGCAGCCTAAGGATTGGTGGACAGGGGGATGTTAACTATGGCTACACCTTC
CASSLRIGGQGDVNYGYTF
>TRBV19|.|.|TRBJ1-2
TGTGCCAGTAGTATGACAGGTCAGAATGGCTACACCTTC
CASSMTGQNGYTF
>TRBV14|.|.|TRBJ1-4
TGTGCCAGCAGCCAGCACGCGCGTTCTCGGGATGGGAAACTGTTTTTT
CASSQHARSRDGKLFF
>TRBV29-1|.|.|TRBJ2-1
TGCAGCGTTGAGACTGGGGCCCCCTACAATGAGCAGTTCTTC
CSVETGAPYNEQFF
>TRBV15|once|TRBD1|TRBJ1-2
TGTGCCACCAGCATTTCGACAGGGAGTAACTATGGCTACACCTTC
CATSISTGSNYGYTF
>TRBV28|.|.|TRBJ2-7
TGTGCCACCGCAGACAGAACCTACGAGCAGTACTTC
CATADRTYEQYF
>TRBV7-8|.|.|TRBJ1-2
TGTGCCAGCAGCCCCCCCAGCTATGGCTACACCTTC
CASSPPSYGYTF